The next 16 T cell receptor beta chains were all read from a single sample in a study of T-cell memory formation after mild COVID-19. TCRdb reprocessed the 5' RACE reads with MiXCR, giving one entry per CDR3 protein. The sample has about 200,000 distinct CDR3 sequences; roughly 18% are singletons. Sequencing input: PBMCs or a T cell subset sorted from them (not recorded which). These receptors all come from an adult woman who had mild COVID-19 (a few samples of this study predate the infection). Cell type and time point are not known.

This clonotype was found many times. The chain has TRBV11-2 and TRBJ1-2; possible D gene TRBD1, 6 bases. Germline assignment: CDR1 SGHAT and CDR2 FQNNGV. V lost 4 bases and J 8 bases, leaving 23 bases between the germline ends. The CDR3 is made up of 16 amino acids. CDR3: CASSSLLRDNVGGYTF. CDR3 nucleotide sequence: TGTGCCAGCAGCTCCTTACTCCGGGACAACGTTGGGGGCTACACCTTC.

The chain couples TRBV25-1 to TRBJ2-5; 9 bases agree with TRBD2. Unmatched junction bases numbered 12, after V lost 8 bases and J lost 2 bases. This CDR3 spans 16 amino acids. CDR1 is MGHDK, CDR2 SYGVNS, per germline. DNA for the CDR3: TGTGCCAGCCACGAATGGCTAGCGGGAAAACAAGAGACCCAGTACTTC. Its translation: CASHEWLAGKQETQYF.

This clonotype has only a few counts. The rearrangement links TRBV2 to TRBJ1-1; 7 bases map to TRBD1. Per germline, CDR1 SNHLY and CDR2 FYNNEI. The V gene end was trimmed by 5 bases and the J gene end by 4 bases; junction bases not matched to a gene: 7. CDR3 size: 14 residues. The CDR3 spells CASSQGGGSTEAFF. The CDR3 DNA is TGTGCCAGCAGTCAGGGGGGTGGTTCCACTGAAGCTTTCTTT.

V is TRBV29-1 and J is TRBJ1-1; D is possibly TRBD1 (5 bases). V gave up 4 bases and J gave up 5 bases, with 11 bases separating them. Germline V CDR1 and CDR2: SQVTM, ANQGSEA. The CDR3 extends over 12 amino acids. The CDR3, as DNA: TGCAGCGTTGTACGGGGGGGGACTGAAGCTTTCTTT. Protein sequence: CSVVRGGTEAFF.

This clonotype was seen a few times. The rearrangement uses TRBV20-1 and TRBJ2-3, with 8 nucleotides matching TRBD2. The CDR3 is 15 amino acids. With V trimmed by 5 bases and J by 0 bases, 7 bases remained unmatched. Germline V gene lookup returns CDR1 DFQATT and CDR2 SNEGSKA (reference sequence). The CDR3 reads CSALAGIISTDTQYF. CDR3 coding DNA: TGCAGTGCTTTAGCGGGGATCATAAGCACAGATACGCAGTATTTT.

This chain uses TRBV9 with TRBJ1-2; D is unresolved. Trimming cost V 4 bases and J 3 bases, with 10 bases left between them. The germline V gene encodes CDR1 SGDLS and CDR2 YYNGEE. CDR3 length: 13 residues. Here the CDR3 reads CASSHTDYYGYTF. The CDR3 coding sequence is TGTGCCAGCAGCCACACAGATTACTATGGCTACACCTTC. The full variable domain, its missing parts supplied by reference TRBV9 and TRBJ1-2, is DSGVTQTPKHLITATGQRVTLRCSPRSGDLSVYWYQQSLDQGLQFLIQYYNGEERAKGNILERFSAQQFPDLHSELNLSSLELGDSALYFCASSHTDYYGYTFGSGTRLTVV.

This clonotype was counted only a few times. This sequence joins TRBV7-2 and TRBJ1-3; D not resolved. V lost 1 base, J lost 9 bases, and 10 bases lay in between. CDR3 size: 13 residues. Germline V gives CDR1 SGHTA, CDR2 FQGNSA. CDR3 in amino acids: CASSLDERGTIYF. DNA for the CDR3: TGTGCCAGCAGCTTAGACGAGCGGGGCACCATATATTTT.

This sequence joins TRBV3-1 and TRBJ2-1; the D gene is possibly TRBD2 (5 bases). CDR1 and CDR2 (germline): LGHDT, YNNKEL (reference sequence). There are 13 residues in the CDR3. V lost 1 base and J 13 bases, leaving 14 bases between the germline ends. The CDR3 sequence is CASSQGSAGLQFF. The CDR3 nucleotides read TGTGCCAGCAGCCAAGGATCGGCGGGCCTTCAGTTCTTC.

This chain links TRBV24-1 with TRBJ1-3; D gene unclear. V lost 2 bases, J lost 0 bases, and 7 bases lay in between. This CDR3 has 15 residues. Germline CDR1 and CDR2: KGHDR and SFDVKD. CDR3 sequence: CATSDSRRSGNTIYF. DNA of the CDR3: TGTGCCACCAGTGATTCCCGGCGCTCTGGAAACACCATATATTTT.

The V call is TRBV29-1, the J call TRBJ2-1; 7 bases match TRBD1. Trimming took 5 bases from V and 10 from J; bases not matched to a gene: 5. The CDR3 runs 11 residues. Germline-derived CDR1 and CDR2 are SQVTM and ANQGSEA. CDR3 in amino acids: CSVKGAREQFF. Here the CDR3 DNA reads TGCAGCGTTAAGGGGGCTCGAGAGCAGTTCTTC.

This clonotype was seen a handful of times. J is TRBJ2-4 and V is TRBV27; 10 bases map to TRBD2. The CDR3 sequence is 16 residues long. The V segment lost 1 base and the J segment 6 bases; nucleotides outside the gene matches: 6. The germline gives CDR1 MNHEY, CDR2 SMNVEV (reference sequence). In nucleotides, the CDR3 is TGTGCCAGCAGTTTATATCCTAGCGGGGGTACAAACATTCAGTACTTC. Translated: CASSLYPSGGTNIQYF.

The chain uses TRBV9 and TRBJ1-2; tentative D call: TRBD1 (6 bases). With 6 bases removed from V and 3 bases from J, the gap between germline ends came to 18 bases. CDR1 is SGDLS, CDR2 YYNGEE, per germline. The CDR3 runs to 15 residues. The CDR3 sequence: CASTSDSSLYYGYTF. CDR3 DNA: TGTGCCAGCACCTCGGACAGCTCGTTATACTATGGCTACACCTTC. Drawing the rest from reference TRBV9 and TRBJ1-2, the complete variable domain is DSGVTQTPKHLITATGQRVTLRCSPRSGDLSVYWYQQSLDQGLQFLIQYYNGEERAKGNILERFSAQQFPDLHSELNLSSLELGDSALYFCASTSDSSLYYGYTFGSGTRLTVV.

This clonotype was counted a few times. V and J are TRBV12-3 or TRBV12-4 and TRBJ2-7, with 7 bases identical to TRBD1. This CDR3 has 15 residues. V shed 4 bases, J shed 0 bases, and the junction held 6 bases outside the gene matches. CDR3 residues: CASSSQGDISYEQYF. The CDR3 nucleotides read TGTGCCAGCAGTTCCCAGGGGGATATCTCCTACGAGCAGTACTTC.

The rearrangement links TRBV18 to TRBJ1-2; 12 bases line up with TRBD1. Losses at the gene ends were 3 bases for V and 2 bases for J; bases not matched to a gene: 10. The CDR3 has 18 residues. Germline values: CDR1 KGHSH, CDR2 LQKENI. This CDR3 is CASSPTPGQGARNYGYTF. The DNA of the CDR3 is TGTGCCAGCTCACCTACCCCGGGACAGGGGGCGCGGAACTATGGCTACACCTTC.

This rearrangement joins TRBV20-1 to TRBJ2-7; 12 bases line up with TRBD2. Germline V lookup: CDR1 DFQATT, CDR2 SNEGSKA (reference sequence). The CDR3 is made up of 14 amino acids. J gave up 3 bases and V 5 bases, and 5 bases lay outside the gene matches. The CDR3 bases are TGCAGTGCTGGTCCGACTAGCGGGAGCTACGAGCAGTACTTC. Protein product: CSAGPTSGSYEQYF.

The V and J genes are TRBV27 and TRBJ1-1; tentative D call: TRBD1 (6 bases). Looked up from germline, CDR1 is MNHEY and CDR2 is SMNVEV (reference sequence). The CDR3 totals 18 residues. Trimming removed 0 bases at V and 3 bases at J, with 20 bases between. CDR3 sequence (DNA): TGTGCCAGCAGTTTATCGCCCCCTCAGGGGATTGGGTACACTGAAGCTTTCTTT. Translation: CASSLSPPQGIGYTEAFF.